Listed below are T cell receptor beta chains from one sample, sequenced in a study of blood T cell repertoires in COVID-19. Sequencing used immunoSEQ multiplex PCR; TCRdb keeps in-frame clones, though not all of them. Of tens of thousands of clones listed, roughly 87% were seen once; the top ten hold 15%. Sequenced: peripheral blood. The origin of the receptors is a male donor with acute or convalescent COVID-19. Each CDR3 is given with its conserved first and last residue. The D gene is left open where the match is weak. The size of a clone is reported for some rows only, either as once, few or many, or as a class for expanded clones.

J gene: TRBJ1-6; CDR3 length: 17; D gene: -; V gene: TRBV7-8; clone size: once; CDR3 DNA: TGTGCCAGCAGCTTAGATGGTCGGAGCTCCTATAATTCACCCCTCCACTTT; CDR3 protein: CASSLDGRSSYNSPLHF
J gene: TRBJ1-1; CDR3 length: 14; D gene: -; V gene: TRBV19; clone size: -; CDR3 DNA: TGTGCCAGTAGTATACGGGGAGAGAACACTGAAGCTTTCTTT; CDR3 protein: CASSIRGENTEAFF
J gene: TRBJ2-1; CDR3 length: 15; D gene: TRBD1; V gene: TRBV18; clone size: -; CDR3 DNA: TGTGCCAGCTCACAAACAGGGGGCTCCTACAATGAGCAGTTCTTC; CDR3 protein: CASSQTGGSYNEQFF
J gene: TRBJ2-3; CDR3 length: 14; D gene: -; V gene: TRBV9; clone size: once; CDR3 DNA: TGTGCCAGCAGCGTAGTCTCTAGGGGAGATACGCAGTATTTT; CDR3 protein: CASSVVSRGDTQYF
J gene: TRBJ2-2; CDR3 length: 18; D gene: -; V gene: TRBV7-8; clone size: -; CDR3 DNA: TGTGCCAGCAGCTTAAGGAGGGGACAGCAACCGAACACCGGGGAGCTGTTTTTT; CDR3 protein: CASSLRRGQQPNTGELFF
J gene: TRBJ1-5; CDR3 length: 15; D gene: -; V gene: TRBV21-1; clone size: -; CDR3 DNA: TGTGCCAGCAGCCACCTTCTTGGGGGCGGTCAGCCCCAGCATTTT; CDR3 protein: CASSHLLGGGQPQHF
J gene: TRBJ2-7; CDR3 length: 13; D gene: TRBD2; V gene: TRBV6-5; clone size: -; CDR3 DNA: TGTGCCATCTTAGGGGGACTAGCGCGAGAGCAGTACTTC; CDR3 protein: CAILGGLAREQYF
J gene: TRBJ1-2; CDR3 length: 11; D gene: -; V gene: TRBV7-9; clone size: -; CDR3 DNA: TGTGCCAGCAGCTTAGATCGTGGCTACACCTTC; CDR3 protein: CASSLDRGYTF
J gene: TRBJ1-2; CDR3 length: 14; D gene: -; V gene: TRBV5-1; clone size: -; CDR3 DNA: TGCGCCAGCAGCTTGGGATCTGGGGGCGAAGGCTACACCTTC; CDR3 protein: CASSLGSGGEGYTF
J gene: TRBJ2-3; CDR3 length: 19; D gene: TRBD2; V gene: TRBV3-1/TRBV3-2; clone size: -; CDR3 DNA: TGTGCCAGCAGCCAACCGCTAGCGGGGGGGCATGTTAGCACAGATACGCAGTATTTT; CDR3 protein: CASSQPLAGGHVSTDTQYF
J gene: TRBJ2-5; CDR3 length: 14; D gene: TRBD1; V gene: TRBV14; clone size: -; CDR3 DNA: TGTGCCAGCTCTACCGGGACAGGGTATGAGACCCAGTACTTC; CDR3 protein: CASSTGTGYETQYF
J gene: TRBJ1-5; CDR3 length: 15; D gene: TRBD1; V gene: TRBV7-8; clone size: -; CDR3 DNA: TGTGCCAGCAGCTTAGCGACAGGGGGCAATCAGCCCCAGCATTTT; CDR3 protein: CASSLATGGNQPQHF
J gene: TRBJ1-4; CDR3 length: 16; D gene: -; V gene: TRBV11-2; clone size: -; CDR3 DNA: TGTGCCAGCAGCTTAGATGGTCAGACAACTAATGAAAAACTGTTTTTT; CDR3 protein: CASSLDGQTTNEKLFF
J gene: TRBJ2-1; CDR3 length: 19; D gene: TRBD2; V gene: TRBV5-1; clone size: -; CDR3 DNA: TGCGCCAGCAGCTCCGGACTGGGGCTAGCGGAGAGCTCCTACAATGAGCAGTTCTTC; CDR3 protein: CASSSGLGLAESSYNEQFF
J gene: TRBJ1-6; CDR3 length: 15; D gene: -; V gene: TRBV6-1; clone size: -; CDR3 DNA: TGTGCCAGCAGTGATGGGAGCTCCTATAATTCACCCCTCCACTTT; CDR3 protein: CASSDGSSYNSPLHF
J gene: TRBJ2-1; CDR3 length: 13; D gene: -; V gene: TRBV19; clone size: -; CDR3 DNA: TGTGCCAGTAGTATATCCCGGTACAATGAGCAGTTCTTC; CDR3 protein: CASSISRYNEQFF
J gene: TRBJ2-2; CDR3 length: 17; D gene: -; V gene: TRBV5-4; clone size: -; CDR3 DNA: TGTGCCAGCAGCATACTATCGACAGGGGAGGGCACCGGGGAGCTGTTTTTT; CDR3 protein: CASSILSTGEGTGELFF
J gene: TRBJ2-5; CDR3 length: 15; D gene: TRBD1; V gene: TRBV6-2/TRBV6-3; clone size: -; CDR3 DNA: TGTGCCAGCAGTCCCTCGGGACAGGGGGCAGAGACCCAGTACTTC; CDR3 protein: CASSPSGQGAETQYF
J gene: TRBJ1-2; CDR3 length: 13; D gene: TRBD1; V gene: TRBV3-1/TRBV3-2; clone size: -; CDR3 DNA: TGTGCCAGCAGCATACAGGGGGGCTATGGCTACACCTTC; CDR3 protein: CASSIQGGYGYTF
J gene: TRBJ1-2; CDR3 length: 16; D gene: -; V gene: TRBV6-6; clone size: -; CDR3 DNA: TGTGCCAGCAGTCGAAGCCCCCAAGTCGGGGGAACTGGCTACACCTTC; CDR3 protein: CASSRSPQVGGTGYTF
J gene: TRBJ1-1; CDR3 length: 11; D gene: TRBD1; V gene: TRBV30; clone size: -; CDR3 DNA: TGTGCCTGGAGCTGGACAGGGGAAGCTTTCTTT; CDR3 protein: CAWSWTGEAFF
J gene: TRBJ1-1; CDR3 length: 13; D gene: -; V gene: TRBV19; clone size: -; CDR3 DNA: TGTGCCAGTAGTATACAGAAGGGGACTGAAGCTTTCTTT; CDR3 protein: CASSIQKGTEAFF
J gene: TRBJ1-5; CDR3 length: 15; D gene: -; V gene: TRBV2; clone size: -; CDR3 DNA: TGTGCCAGCAGTGAGGGGGGTCAGGGCAATCAGCCCCAGCATTTT; CDR3 protein: CASSEGGQGNQPQHF
J gene: TRBJ1-2; CDR3 length: 13; D gene: -; V gene: TRBV6-1; clone size: -; CDR3 DNA: TGTGCCAGCAGTGAGACAGGCGACTATGGCTACACCTTC; CDR3 protein: CASSETGDYGYTF
J gene: TRBJ1-6; CDR3 length: 17; D gene: TRBD1; V gene: TRBV30; clone size: -; CDR3 DNA: TGTGCCTGGAGCGCCCGATCTGGACAGGGAGCTAATTCACCCCTCCACTTT; CDR3 protein: CAWSARSGQGANSPLHF
J gene: TRBJ2-1; CDR3 length: 19; D gene: TRBD2; V gene: TRBV19; clone size: once; CDR3 DNA: TGTGCCAGTAGTGGGACTAGCGGGGGCCCTCGCTTGTCCTACAATGAGCAGTTCTTC; CDR3 protein: CASSGTSGGPRLSYNEQFF
J gene: TRBJ2-1; CDR3 length: 16; D gene: TRBD1; V gene: TRBV30; clone size: -; CDR3 DNA: TGTGCCTGGAGTGTATGGGACACGGGACAGTACAATGAGCAGTTCTTC; CDR3 protein: CAWSVWDTGQYNEQFF
J gene: TRBJ1-1; CDR3 length: 12; D gene: TRBD1; V gene: TRBV28; clone size: -; CDR3 DNA: TGTGCCAGCAGGACGGGACAGTTAGAAGCTTTCTTT; CDR3 protein: CASRTGQLEAFF
J gene: TRBJ1-2; CDR3 length: 15; D gene: TRBD1; V gene: TRBV19; clone size: once; CDR3 DNA: TGTGCCAGTAGTATCCGGGGACAGGGGAACTATGGCTACACCTTC; CDR3 protein: CASSIRGQGNYGYTF
J gene: TRBJ1-6; CDR3 length: 17; D gene: TRBD1; V gene: TRBV5-1; clone size: -; CDR3 DNA: TGCGCCAGCAGCTCCTCGACAGGGGATCCCTATAATTCACCCCTCCACTTT; CDR3 protein: CASSSSTGDPYNSPLHF
J gene: TRBJ1-5; CDR3 length: 14; D gene: TRBD1; V gene: TRBV6-1; clone size: -; CDR3 DNA: TGTGCCAGCAGTGAACAGGGGGGCAATCAGCCCCAGCATTTT; CDR3 protein: CASSEQGGNQPQHF
J gene: TRBJ1-2; CDR3 length: 16; D gene: -; V gene: TRBV30; clone size: -; CDR3 DNA: TGTGCCTGGAGTGTCCCCACAAGGACAGCTAACTATGGCTACACCTTC; CDR3 protein: CAWSVPTRTANYGYTF
J gene: TRBJ2-5; CDR3 length: 14; D gene: -; V gene: TRBV6-2/TRBV6-3; clone size: -; CDR3 DNA: TGTGCCAGCAGTTATCGTTCCCCCCAAGAGACCCAGTACTTC; CDR3 protein: CASSYRSPQETQYF
J gene: TRBJ2-1; CDR3 length: 13; D gene: TRBD2; V gene: TRBV9; clone size: -; CDR3 DNA: TGTGCCAGCAGCCCCCAACTAGCGGCAAGGCAGTTCTTC; CDR3 protein: CASSPQLAARQFF
J gene: TRBJ2-7; CDR3 length: 16; D gene: TRBD2; V gene: TRBV7-2; clone size: -; CDR3 DNA: TGTGCCAGCAGCCCAGGGGGTAGCGGGGGTACCTACGAGCAGTACTTC; CDR3 protein: CASSPGGSGGTYEQYF
J gene: TRBJ1-4; CDR3 length: 18; D gene: -; V gene: TRBV11-2; clone size: -; CDR3 DNA: TGTGCCAGCAGCTTAGATGGATTAAGCGAGGCGGGTAATGAAAAACTGTTTTTT; CDR3 protein: CASSLDGLSEAGNEKLFF
J gene: TRBJ2-1; CDR3 length: 15; D gene: -; V gene: TRBV7-2; clone size: -; CDR3 DNA: TGTGCCAGCAGCTTAGCGGCGGGGCCGTACAATGAGCAGTTCTTC; CDR3 protein: CASSLAAGPYNEQFF
J gene: TRBJ1-4; CDR3 length: 11; D gene: -; V gene: TRBV28; clone size: -; CDR3 DNA: TGTGCCAGCAGTTTCGATGAAAAACTGTTTTTT; CDR3 protein: CASSFDEKLFF
J gene: TRBJ2-2; CDR3 length: 12; D gene: -; V gene: TRBV10-3; clone size: once; CDR3 DNA: TGTGCCATCAGCCCCTCCACCGGGGAGCTGTTTTTT; CDR3 protein: CAISPSTGELFF
J gene: TRBJ1-2; CDR3 length: 13; D gene: -; V gene: TRBV5-6; clone size: -; CDR3 DNA: TGTGCCAGCAGCTTGAGGGGTGACTATGGCTACACCTTC; CDR3 protein: CASSLRGDYGYTF
J gene: TRBJ1-1; CDR3 length: 13; D gene: -; V gene: TRBV5-6; clone size: once; CDR3 DNA: TGTGCCAGCAGCTTGGGCAGGAACACTGAAGCTTTCTTT; CDR3 protein: CASSLGRNTEAFF
J gene: TRBJ1-6; CDR3 length: 15; D gene: -; V gene: TRBV9; clone size: -; CDR3 DNA: TGTGCCAGCAGCGTGGGCGGGCAGGGGAATTCACCCCTCCACTTT; CDR3 protein: CASSVGGQGNSPLHF
J gene: TRBJ2-7; CDR3 length: 17; D gene: -; V gene: TRBV19; clone size: few; CDR3 DNA: TGTGCCAGTAGTATAGATACCCGACGGGACTGGCCCTACGAGCAGTACTTC; CDR3 protein: CASSIDTRRDWPYEQYF